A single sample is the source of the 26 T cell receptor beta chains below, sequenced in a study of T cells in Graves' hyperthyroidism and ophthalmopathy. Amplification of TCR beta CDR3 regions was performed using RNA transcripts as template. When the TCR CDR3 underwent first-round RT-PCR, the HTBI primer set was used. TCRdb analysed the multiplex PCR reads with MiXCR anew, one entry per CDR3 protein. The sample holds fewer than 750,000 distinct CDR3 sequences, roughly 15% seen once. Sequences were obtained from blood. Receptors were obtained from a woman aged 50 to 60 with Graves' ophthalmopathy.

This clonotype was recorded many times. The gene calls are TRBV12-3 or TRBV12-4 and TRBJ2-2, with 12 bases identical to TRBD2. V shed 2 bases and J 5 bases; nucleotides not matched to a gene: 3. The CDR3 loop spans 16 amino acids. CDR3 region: CASSLRLAGVTGELFF. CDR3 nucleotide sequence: TGTGCCAGCAGTTTAAGACTAGCGGGAGTAACCGGGGAGCTGTTTTTT.

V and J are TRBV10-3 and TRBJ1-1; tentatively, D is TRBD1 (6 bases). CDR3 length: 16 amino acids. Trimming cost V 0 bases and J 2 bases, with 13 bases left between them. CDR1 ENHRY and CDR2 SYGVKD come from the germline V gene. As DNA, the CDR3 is TGTGCCATCAGTGAGTCTCGAGGCAGGGGTAACACTGAAGCTTTCTTT. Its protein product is CAISESRGRGNTEAFF.

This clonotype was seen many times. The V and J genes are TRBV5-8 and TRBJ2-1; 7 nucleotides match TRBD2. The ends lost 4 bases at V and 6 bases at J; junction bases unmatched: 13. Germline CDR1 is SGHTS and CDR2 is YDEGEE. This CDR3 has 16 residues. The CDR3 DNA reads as TGTGCCAGCAGCCCTCGTGGGGAGGGGAGTTCCAATGAGCAGTTCTTC. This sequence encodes CASSPRGEGSSNEQFF.

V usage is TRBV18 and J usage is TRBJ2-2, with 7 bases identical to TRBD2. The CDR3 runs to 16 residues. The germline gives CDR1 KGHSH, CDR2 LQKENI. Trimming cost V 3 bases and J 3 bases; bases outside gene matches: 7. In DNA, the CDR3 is TGTGCCAGCTCACCCCTGGGCGGGAGTGACACCGGGGAGCTGTTTTTT. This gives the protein CASSPLGGSDTGELFF.

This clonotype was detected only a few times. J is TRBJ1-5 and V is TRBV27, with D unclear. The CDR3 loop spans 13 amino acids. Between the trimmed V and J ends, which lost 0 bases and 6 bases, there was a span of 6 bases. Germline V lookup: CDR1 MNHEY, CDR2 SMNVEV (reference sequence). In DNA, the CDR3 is TGTGCCAGCAGTTTATCCCGTGTTCAGCCCCAGCATTTT. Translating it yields CASSLSRVQPQHF.

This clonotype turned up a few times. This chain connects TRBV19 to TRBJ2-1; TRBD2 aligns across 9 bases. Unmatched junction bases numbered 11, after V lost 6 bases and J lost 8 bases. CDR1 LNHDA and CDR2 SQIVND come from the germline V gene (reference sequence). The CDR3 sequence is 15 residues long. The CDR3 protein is CASSQTSGRWYEQFF. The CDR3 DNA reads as TGTGCCAGTAGCCAGACTAGCGGTAGGTGGTATGAGCAGTTCTTC.

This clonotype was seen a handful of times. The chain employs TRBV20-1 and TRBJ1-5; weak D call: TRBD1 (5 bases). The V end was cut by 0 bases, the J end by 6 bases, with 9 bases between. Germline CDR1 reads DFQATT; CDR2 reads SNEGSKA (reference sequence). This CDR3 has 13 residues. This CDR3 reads CSARDGDGQPQHF. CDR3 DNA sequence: TGCAGTGCTAGAGATGGGGACGGTCAGCCCCAGCATTTT.

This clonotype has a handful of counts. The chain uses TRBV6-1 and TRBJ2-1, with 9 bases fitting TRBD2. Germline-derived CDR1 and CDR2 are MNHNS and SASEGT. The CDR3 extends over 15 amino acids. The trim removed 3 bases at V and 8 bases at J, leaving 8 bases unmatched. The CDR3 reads CASSETSGPPHEQFF. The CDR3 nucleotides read TGTGCCAGCAGTGAGACTAGCGGACCCCCCCATGAGCAGTTCTTC.

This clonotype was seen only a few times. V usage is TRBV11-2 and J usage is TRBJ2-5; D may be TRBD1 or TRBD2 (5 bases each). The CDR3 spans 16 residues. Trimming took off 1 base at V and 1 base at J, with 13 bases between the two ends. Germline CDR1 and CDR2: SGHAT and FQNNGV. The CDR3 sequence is CASSLGVLGGQETQYF. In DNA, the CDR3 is TGTGCCAGCAGCTTAGGGGTGCTTGGGGGCCAAGAGACCCAGTACTTC.

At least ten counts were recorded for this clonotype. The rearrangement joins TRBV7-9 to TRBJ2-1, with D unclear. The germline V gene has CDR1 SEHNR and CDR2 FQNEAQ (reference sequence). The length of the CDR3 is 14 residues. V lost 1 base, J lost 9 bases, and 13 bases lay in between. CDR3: CASSLDGSPGEQFF. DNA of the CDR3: TGTGCCAGCAGCTTAGATGGTAGCCCGGGTGAGCAGTTCTTC.

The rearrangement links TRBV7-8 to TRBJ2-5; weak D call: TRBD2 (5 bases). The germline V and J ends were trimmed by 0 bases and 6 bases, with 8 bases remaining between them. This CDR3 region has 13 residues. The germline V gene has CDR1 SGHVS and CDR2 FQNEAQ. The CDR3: CASSLARDKTQYF. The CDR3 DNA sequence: TGTGCCAGCAGCTTAGCTCGGGATAAGACCCAGTACTTC.

The CDR3: CASSSLAGNTGELFF. The CDR3 nucleotides are TGTGCCAGCAGCTCATTAGCGGGAAACACCGGGGAGCTGTTTTTT. J is TRBJ2-2 and V is TRBV7-6; TRBD2 matches 8 bases. The CDR3 loop spans 15 amino acids. CDR1 is SGHVS and CDR2 is FNYEAQ in the germline V gene. With V trimmed by 4 bases and J by 2 bases, 3 bases remained unmatched.

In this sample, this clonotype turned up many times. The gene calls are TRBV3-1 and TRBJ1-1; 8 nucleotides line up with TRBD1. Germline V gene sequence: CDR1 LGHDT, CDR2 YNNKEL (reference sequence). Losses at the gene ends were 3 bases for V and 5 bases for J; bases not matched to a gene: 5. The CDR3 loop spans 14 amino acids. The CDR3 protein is CASSHRDRGTEAFF. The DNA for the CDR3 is TGTGCCAGCAGCCATAGAGACAGGGGAACTGAAGCTTTCTTT.

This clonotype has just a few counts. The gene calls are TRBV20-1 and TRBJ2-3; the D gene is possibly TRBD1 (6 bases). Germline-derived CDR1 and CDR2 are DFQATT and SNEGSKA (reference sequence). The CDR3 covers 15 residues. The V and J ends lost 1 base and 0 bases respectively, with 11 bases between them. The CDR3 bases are TGCAGTGCTAGAGCCCCGCAGGGGAGCACAGATACGCAGTATTTT. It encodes CSARAPQGSTDTQYF.

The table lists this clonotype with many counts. The CDR3 DNA reads as TGTGCCAGCAGCCAAGCCTCTAGCGGGAGCTACTACGAGCAGTACTTC. It codes for CASSQASSGSYYEQYF. The V and J genes are TRBV3-1 and TRBJ2-7; 10 bases fit TRBD2. The CDR3 spans 16 residues. V was pared by 1 base and J by 3 bases, with 6 bases of the junction left unmatched. CDR1 and CDR2 (germline): LGHDT, YNNKEL (reference sequence).

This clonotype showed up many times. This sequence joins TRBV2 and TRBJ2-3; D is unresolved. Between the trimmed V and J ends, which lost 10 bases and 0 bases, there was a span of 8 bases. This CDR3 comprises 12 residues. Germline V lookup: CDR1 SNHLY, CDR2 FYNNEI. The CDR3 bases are TGTGCCACCCGAGAGAGCACAGATACGCAGTATTTT. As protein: CATRESTDTQYF.

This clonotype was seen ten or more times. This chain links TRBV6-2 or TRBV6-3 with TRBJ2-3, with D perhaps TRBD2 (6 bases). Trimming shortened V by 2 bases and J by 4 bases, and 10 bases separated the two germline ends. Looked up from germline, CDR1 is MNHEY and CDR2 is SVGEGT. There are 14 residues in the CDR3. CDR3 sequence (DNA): TGTGCCAGCAGTTACGGAGGGCCCGCAGATACGCAGTATTTT. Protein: CASSYGGPADTQYF.

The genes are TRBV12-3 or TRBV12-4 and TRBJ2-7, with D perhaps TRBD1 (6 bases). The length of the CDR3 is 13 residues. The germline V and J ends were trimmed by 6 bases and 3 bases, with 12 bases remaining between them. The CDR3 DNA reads TGTGCCAGCAGCATGGGGACAAACTACGAGCAGTACTTC. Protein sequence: CASSMGTNYEQYF.

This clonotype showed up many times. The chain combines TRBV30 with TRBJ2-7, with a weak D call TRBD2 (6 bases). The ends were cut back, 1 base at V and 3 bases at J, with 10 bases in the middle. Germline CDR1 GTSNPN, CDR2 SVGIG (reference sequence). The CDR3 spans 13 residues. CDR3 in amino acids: CAWSEGLSYEQYF. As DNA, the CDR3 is TGTGCCTGGAGTGAGGGACTTAGCTACGAGCAGTACTTC.

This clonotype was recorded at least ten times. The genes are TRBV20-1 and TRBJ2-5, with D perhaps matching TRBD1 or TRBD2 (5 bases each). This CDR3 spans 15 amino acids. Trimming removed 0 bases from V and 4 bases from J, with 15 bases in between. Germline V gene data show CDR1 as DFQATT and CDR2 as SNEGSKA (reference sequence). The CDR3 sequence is CSAREGTASPETQYF. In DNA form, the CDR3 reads TGCAGTGCTAGAGAAGGGACCGCCTCCCCAGAGACCCAGTACTTC.

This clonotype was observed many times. The CDR3 coding sequence is TGTGCCAGCTCGGCAAGATCCCCACCCGAGCAGTACTTC. Translating it yields CASSARSPPEQYF. This chain joins TRBV6-1 and TRBJ2-7; D gene ambiguous. Trimming stripped 8 bases from V and 6 bases from J, with 17 bases between. Per the germline V gene, CDR1 is MNHNS and CDR2 is SASEGT. The CDR3 is 13 residues long.

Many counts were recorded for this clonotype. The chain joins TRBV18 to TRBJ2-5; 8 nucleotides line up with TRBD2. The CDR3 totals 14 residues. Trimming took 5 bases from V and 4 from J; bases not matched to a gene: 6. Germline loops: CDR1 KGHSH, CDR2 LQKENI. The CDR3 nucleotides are TGTGCCAGCTCAAAACCGAGCGGGAGAGAGACCCAGTACTTC. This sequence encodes CASSKPSGRETQYF.

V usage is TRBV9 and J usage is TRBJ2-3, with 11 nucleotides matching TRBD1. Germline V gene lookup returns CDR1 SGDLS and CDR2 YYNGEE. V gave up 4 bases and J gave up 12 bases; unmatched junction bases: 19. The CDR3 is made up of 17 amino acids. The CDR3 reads CASSLGPGQGAKLGQYF. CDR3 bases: TGTGCCAGCAGCCTGGGACCCGGACAGGGGGCGAAACTAGGCCAGTATTTT.

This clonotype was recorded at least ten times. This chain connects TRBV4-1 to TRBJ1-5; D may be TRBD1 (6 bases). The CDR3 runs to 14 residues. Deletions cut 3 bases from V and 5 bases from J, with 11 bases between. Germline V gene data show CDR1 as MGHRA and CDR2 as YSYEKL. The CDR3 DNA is TGCGCCAGCAGCCAGGGGCCAGGGGATCAGCCCCAGCATTTT. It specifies CASSQGPGDQPQHF.

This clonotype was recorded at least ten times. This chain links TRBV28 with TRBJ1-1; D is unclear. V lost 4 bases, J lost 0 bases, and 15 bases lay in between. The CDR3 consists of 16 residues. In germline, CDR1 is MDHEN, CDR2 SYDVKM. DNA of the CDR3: TGTGCCAGCAGTTCCCTGCAGACGGGAATGAACACTGAAGCTTTCTTT. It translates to CASSSLQTGMNTEAFF.

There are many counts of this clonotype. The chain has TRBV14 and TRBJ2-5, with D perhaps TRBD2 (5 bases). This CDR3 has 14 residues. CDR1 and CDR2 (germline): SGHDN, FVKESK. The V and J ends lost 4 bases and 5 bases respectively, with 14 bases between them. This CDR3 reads CASSRRSGVETQYF. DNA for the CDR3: TGTGCCAGCAGCCGAAGATCCGGGGTCGAGACCCAGTACTTC. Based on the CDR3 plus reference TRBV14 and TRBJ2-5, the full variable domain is EAGVTQFPSHSVIEKGQTVTLRCDPISGHDNLYWYRRVMGKEIKFLLHFVKESKQDESGMPNNRFLAERTGGTYSTLKVQPAELEDSGVYFCASSRRSGVETQYFGPGTRLLVL.